The rows below give T cell receptor beta chains drawn from one sample of a study of cytomegalovirus exposure and HLA in healthy donors. TCRdb's table, derived via immunoSEQ multiplex PCR, lists solely in-frame clones and lacks some. The data show about 120,000 clones, around nine tenths seen once. Input material: PBMCs. Every receptor here comes from a woman younger than 30 in good health and CMV-seropositive. The CDR3 runs from the conserved cysteine through the conserved F or W.

cdr3_length v_call cdr3_aa
14 TRBV5-6 CASSPDSGGREQYF
13 TRBV5-6 CASRHRGGETQYF
14 TRBV5-6 CASSFSPGGPECFF
16 TRBV25-1 CASSPPRDRSTDTQYF
16 TRBV6-1 CASSDGQGPRGNIQYF
15 TRBV27 CASSPTRGIVDTQYF
16 TRBV21-1 CASSNFTPNGNQPQHF
17 TRBV4-1 CASSRIQGVSSGNTIYF
18 TRBV7-2 CASSLAHSAGVAYNEQFF
16 TRBV30 CAWRGLVDGLEETQYF
14 TRBV19 CASRRQGMGYEQYF
15 TRBV15 CATSRDRTGNTEAFF
12 TRBV29-1 CSVEGRFYGYTF
15 TRBV19 CASRYGRAFTDTQYF
16 TRBV5-6 CASSIQSGFTYNEQFF
14 TRBV19 CASSPQGAQETQYF
15 TRBV28 CASSRPFDSNYEQYF
18 TRBV11-3 CASSLVPIGAGGLNEQFF
14 TRBV5-1 CASSDTAVGNTIYF
11 TRBV20-1 CSARFDTEAFF
18 TRBV7-9 CASSLELGRAVNSYEQYF
15 TRBV19 CASSRGTISYNEQFF
14 TRBV18 CASFSTGLYTEAFF
13 TRBV2 CASSAGEGTEAFF
13 TRBV11-3 CASSLTGNTEAFF
13 TRBV30 CAWSVQVNYGYTF
14 TRBV27 CASSSEGMGQPQHF
17 TRBV5-1 CASSLAAGQGFGIGQFF
13 TRBV18 CASSPGTRETQYF
13 TRBV6-1 CASSPNRVREAFF
13 TRBV11-3 CASSSPSQYGYTF
14 TRBV11-2 CASSLSRAGNTIYF
14 TRBV2 CASSAQQGSYGYTF
14 TRBV7-9 CASSPPTGGNTIYF
15 TRBV6-1 CASSLNRGGTGELFF
14 TRBV4-2 CASSLAGSTDTQYF
14 TRBV30 CAWSVRGQNTEAFF
15 TRBV5-1 CASSFRDSGTGELFF
16 TRBV7-8 CASSLEAGPSSYEQYF
15 TRBV30 CAWSSGTGYFAEQYF
18 TRBV7-2 CASSTAGTSGSWAAEQFF
13 TRBV5-4 CASSLDSYNEQFF
13 TRBV4-1 CASSLYRDQPQHF
14 TRBV23-1 CASSRSGQLISAFF
15 TRBV5-4 CASSDAGDGLAEQFF
13 TRBV5-4 CASSPNRGYEQYF
16 TRBV5-1 CASTLGTPNGGYGYTF
13 TRBV7-6 CASSSTRAPEVFF
15 TRBV7-3 CASSPGGIAADTQYF
17 TRBV19 CASSQGGGRALYQPQHF
16 TRBV6-6 CASSKETGDSNQPQHF